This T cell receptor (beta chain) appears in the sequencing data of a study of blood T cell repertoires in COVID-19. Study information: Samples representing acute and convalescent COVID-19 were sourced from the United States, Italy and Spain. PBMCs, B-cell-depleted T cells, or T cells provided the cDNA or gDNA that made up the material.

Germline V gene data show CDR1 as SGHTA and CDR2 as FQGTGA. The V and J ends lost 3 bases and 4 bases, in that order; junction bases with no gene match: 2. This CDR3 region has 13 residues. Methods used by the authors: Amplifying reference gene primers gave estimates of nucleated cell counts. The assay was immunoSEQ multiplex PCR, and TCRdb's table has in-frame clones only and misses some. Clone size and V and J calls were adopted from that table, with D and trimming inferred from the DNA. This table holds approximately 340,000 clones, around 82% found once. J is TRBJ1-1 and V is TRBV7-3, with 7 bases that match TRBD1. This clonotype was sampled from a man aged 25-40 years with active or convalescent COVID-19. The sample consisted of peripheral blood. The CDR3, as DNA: TGTGCCAGCAGCTTGAGGGACAGCACTGAAGCTTTCTTT. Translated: CASSLRDSTEAFF. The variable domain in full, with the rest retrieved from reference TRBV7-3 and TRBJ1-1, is GAGVSQTPSNKVTEKGKYVELRCDPISGHTALYWYRQSLGQGPEFLIYFQGTGAADDSGLPNDRFFAVRPEGSVSTLKIQRTERGDSAVYLCASSLRDSTEAFFGQGTRLTVV.